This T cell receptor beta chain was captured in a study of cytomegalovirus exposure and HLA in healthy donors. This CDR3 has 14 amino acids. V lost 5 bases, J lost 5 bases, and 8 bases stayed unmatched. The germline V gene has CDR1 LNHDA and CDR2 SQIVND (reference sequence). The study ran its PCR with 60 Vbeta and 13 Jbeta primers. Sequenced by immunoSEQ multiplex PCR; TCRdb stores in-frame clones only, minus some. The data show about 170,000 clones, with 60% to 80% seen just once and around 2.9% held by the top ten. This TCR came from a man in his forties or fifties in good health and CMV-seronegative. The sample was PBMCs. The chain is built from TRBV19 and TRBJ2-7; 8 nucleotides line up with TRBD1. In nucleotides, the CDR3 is TGTGCCAGTAGTCAGCGGACAGGGTTGAACGAGCAGTACTTC. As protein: CASSQRTGLNEQYF.